This T cell receptor beta chain derives from a study of T cells after yellow fever vaccination. Study-wide results and limits: Clonotypes shared by both compartments, CD4 and CD8, made up a small share.

As for this clonotype: The antigen remains unidentified.

Germline V gene lookup returns CDR1 SGHTA and CDR2 FQGNSA. Between the trimmed V and J ends, which lost 4 bases and 0 bases, there was a span of 9 bases. CDR3 length equals 15 residues. TCRdb recomputed calls from the 5' RACE reads with MiXCR, one row per CDR3 protein. The table lists roughly 310,000 distinct CDR3 sequences, about 9.5% of them singletons. Sequencing used PBMCs, obtained on the day of the first yellow fever vaccination. This receptor was taken from a man aged 18 to 30 who received the YFV17D yellow fever vaccine. The chain carries TRBV7-2 and TRBJ2-2; D gene ambiguous. This CDR3 is CASSSRTANTGELFF. CDR3 bases: TGTGCCAGCAGCTCGAGGACGGCGAACACCGGGGAGCTGTTTTTT.